A single sample is the source of the 11 T cell receptor beta chains below, sequenced in a study of blood T cell repertoires in COVID-19. Clones were sequenced by immunoSEQ multiplex PCR, and TCRdb holds only the in-frame ones, with some missing. The sample gives about 170,000 clones, 82% of which show up once; more than 6% is in the top ten. The sample consisted of peripheral blood. These receptors were taken from a woman in her forties with COVID-19, enrolled during active disease.

The V call is TRBV2, the J call TRBJ1-1; D perhaps matches TRBD1 (6 bases). V lost 7 bases to trimming and J lost 4 bases, with 16 bases between them. The CDR3 loop spans 14 amino acids. Germline V gives CDR1 SNHLY, CDR2 FYNNEI. In DNA form, the CDR3 reads TGTGCCAGCAAAATCGAACAGGGTCTCACTGAAGCTTTCTTT. Translated, it gives CASKIEQGLTEAFF.

This chain links TRBV3-1 (or the pseudogene TRBV3-2) with TRBJ1-6, with D uncertain. The CDR3 totals 15 residues. Per the germline V gene, CDR1 is LGHDT and CDR2 is YNNKEL (reference sequence). Trimming removed 1 base at V and 5 bases at J, with 9 bases between. The DNA of the CDR3 is TGTGCCAGCAGCCAAGTGGCCGGGAATAATTCACCCCTCCACTTT. Protein sequence: CASSQVAGNNSPLHF.

V is TRBV11-3 and J is TRBJ2-1; the D gene is possibly TRBD2 (6 bases). Trimming stripped 1 base from V and 0 bases from J, with 10 bases between. Germline CDR1 SGHNT, CDR2 YENEEA. This CDR3 is 16 amino acids long. This CDR3 reads CASSLGGLTSYNEQFF. CDR3 DNA: TGTGCCAGCAGCTTAGGGGGACTTACCTCCTACAATGAGCAGTTCTTC. Full variable domain (remainder filled in from reference TRBV11-3 and TRBJ2-1): EAGVVQSPRYKIIEKKQPVAFWCNPISGHNTLYWYLQNLGQGPELLIRYENEEAVDDSQLPKDRFSAERLKGVDSTLKIQPAELGDSAVYLCASSLGGLTSYNEQFFGPGTRLTVL.

This sequence joins TRBV11-1 and TRBJ1-1; D might be TRBD1 (5 bases). The V and J ends lost 5 bases and 1 base respectively, with 11 bases between them. The CDR3 totals 14 residues. Germline lookup yields CDR1 SGHAT and CDR2 FQDESV (reference sequence). Written as DNA, the CDR3 is TGTGCCAGCAGCCTGGTGGGGGGGAACACTGAAGCTTTCTTT. Translated: CASSLVGGNTEAFF.

CDR3 sequence: CATSRQGNTEAFF. The CDR3 nucleotides read TGTGCCACCAGTCGACAGGGGAACACTGAAGCTTTCTTT. V usage is TRBV15 and J usage is TRBJ1-1, with TRBD1 matching over 7 bases. In germline, CDR1 is LNHNV, CDR2 YYDKDF (reference sequence). V dropped 6 bases and J dropped 1; count of bases not matched to a gene: 2. The CDR3 is 13 residues long.

This chain uses TRBV12-5 with TRBJ2-4, with TRBD2 as a possible D gene (5 bases). The CDR3 has 13 residues. Germline values: CDR1 LGHNT, CDR2 FRNRAP. V was trimmed by 7 bases and J by 0 bases, leaving 7 bases between them. The CDR3 sequence: CASAGRAKNIQYF. The CDR3 region has the DNA TGTGCTAGTGCGGGGAGAGCCAAAAACATTCAGTACTTC.

J is TRBJ1-2 and V is TRBV23-1; 7 nucleotides match TRBD1. TRBV23-1 is identified as an open reading frame with a role that is uncertain. With 8 bases clipped from V and 1 base from J, the junction kept 16 bases outside the gene matches. The CDR3 runs to 17 residues. The DNA of the CDR3 is TGCGCCAGCTCCCAAAGACAGGGCATGGAGGATAACTATGGCTACACCTTC. Protein sequence: CASSQRQGMEDNYGYTF.

The chain employs TRBV6-7 and TRBJ2-7; TRBD2 matches 12 bases. Being an ORF, TRBV6-7 has a function that is uncertain. After removal of 2 bases from V and 3 bases from J, the junction contained 5 bases not matched to a gene. This CDR3 region has 16 residues. CDR3 loop: CASSYPRTSGIYEQYF. In DNA, the CDR3 is TGTGCCAGCAGTTACCCCAGGACTAGCGGGATCTACGAGCAGTACTTC.

The chain couples TRBV10-3 to TRBJ1-5, with 8 bases aligning to TRBD1. The length of the CDR3 is 13 residues. CDR1 is ENHRY and CDR2 is SYGVKD in the germline V gene. Trimming took 10 bases from V and 6 from J; bases not matched to a gene: 8. CDR3 nucleotide sequence: TGTGCCACGCAAACAGGGGGAACTCAGCCCCAGCATTTT. Protein product: CATQTGGTQPQHF.

Notes on this clone: Distinct nucleotide sequences in the sample also encode this CDR3. This sequence joins TRBV10-3 and TRBJ2-7, with D uncertain. Germline assignment: CDR1 ENHRY and CDR2 SYGVKD. V was clipped by 3 bases and J by 2 bases, with 2 bases between them. The length of the CDR3 is 11 residues. CDR3 sequence (DNA): TGTGCCATCAGTGATACCTACGAGCAGTACTTC. Its translation is CAISDTYEQYF.

This clone showed up just once. The chain links TRBV11-2 to TRBJ1-2, with TRBD1 as a possible D gene (6 bases). This CDR3 contains 15 residues. Germline V gene data show CDR1 as SGHAT and CDR2 as FQNNGV. V dropped 1 base and J dropped 5 bases, with 14 bases sitting between them. This chain's CDR3 is CASSLARDTFYGYTF. The CDR3 bases are TGTGCCAGCAGCTTAGCTCGGGACACCTTTTATGGCTACACCTTC.